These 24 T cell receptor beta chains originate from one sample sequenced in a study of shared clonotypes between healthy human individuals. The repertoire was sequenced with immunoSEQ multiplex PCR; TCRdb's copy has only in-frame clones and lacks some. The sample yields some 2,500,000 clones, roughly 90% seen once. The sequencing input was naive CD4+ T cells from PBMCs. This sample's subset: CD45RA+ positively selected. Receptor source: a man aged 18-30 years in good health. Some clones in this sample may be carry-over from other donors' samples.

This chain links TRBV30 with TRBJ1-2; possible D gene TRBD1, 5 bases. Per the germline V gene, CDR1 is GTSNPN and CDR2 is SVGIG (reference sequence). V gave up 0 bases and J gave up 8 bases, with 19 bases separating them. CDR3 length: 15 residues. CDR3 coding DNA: TGTGCCTGGAGTGTAAGGGACGGTCCGGGTCGGGGCTACACCTTC. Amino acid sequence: CAWSVRDGPGRGYTF.

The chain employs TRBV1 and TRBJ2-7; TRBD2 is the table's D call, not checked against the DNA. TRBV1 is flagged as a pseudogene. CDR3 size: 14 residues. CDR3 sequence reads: CTSSWSGSSYEQYF. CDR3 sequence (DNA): TGCACCAGCTCCTGGAGCGGGAGCTCCTACGAGCAGTACTTC.

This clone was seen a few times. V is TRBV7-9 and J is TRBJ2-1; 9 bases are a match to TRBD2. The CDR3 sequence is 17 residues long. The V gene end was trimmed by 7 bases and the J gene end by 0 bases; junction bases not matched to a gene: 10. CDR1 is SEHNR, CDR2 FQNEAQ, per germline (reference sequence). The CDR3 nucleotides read TGTGCCAGCAATTCTGGGGCGGGAGGGGGCTCCTACAATGAGCAGTTCTTC. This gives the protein CASNSGAGGGSYNEQFF.

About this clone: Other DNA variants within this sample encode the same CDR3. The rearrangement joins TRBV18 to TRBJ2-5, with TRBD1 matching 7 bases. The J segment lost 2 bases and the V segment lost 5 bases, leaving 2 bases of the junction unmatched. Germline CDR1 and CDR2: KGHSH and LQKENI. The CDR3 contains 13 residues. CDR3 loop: CASSGTAQETQYF. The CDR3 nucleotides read TGTGCCAGCTCAGGGACAGCGCAAGAGACCCAGTACTTC.

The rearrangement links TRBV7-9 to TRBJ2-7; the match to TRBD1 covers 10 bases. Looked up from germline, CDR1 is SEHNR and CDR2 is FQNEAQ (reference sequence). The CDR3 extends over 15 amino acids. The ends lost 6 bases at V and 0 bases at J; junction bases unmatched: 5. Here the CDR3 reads CASRRTGGSSYEQYF. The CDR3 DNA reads TGTGCCAGCAGGCGGACAGGGGGAAGCTCCTACGAGCAGTACTTC.

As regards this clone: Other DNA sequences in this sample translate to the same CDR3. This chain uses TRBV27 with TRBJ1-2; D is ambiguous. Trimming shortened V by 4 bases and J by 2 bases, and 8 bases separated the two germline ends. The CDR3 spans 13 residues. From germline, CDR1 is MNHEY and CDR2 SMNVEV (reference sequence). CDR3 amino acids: CASSYRGNYGYTF. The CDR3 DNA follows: TGTGCCAGCAGTTATAGAGGAAACTATGGCTACACCTTC.

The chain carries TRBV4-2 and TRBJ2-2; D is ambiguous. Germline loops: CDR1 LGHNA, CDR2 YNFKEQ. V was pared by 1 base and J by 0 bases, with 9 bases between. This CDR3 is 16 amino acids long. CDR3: CASSQVVASNTGELFF. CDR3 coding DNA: TGTGCCAGCAGCCAAGTTGTCGCTTCGAACACCGGGGAGCTGTTTTTT.

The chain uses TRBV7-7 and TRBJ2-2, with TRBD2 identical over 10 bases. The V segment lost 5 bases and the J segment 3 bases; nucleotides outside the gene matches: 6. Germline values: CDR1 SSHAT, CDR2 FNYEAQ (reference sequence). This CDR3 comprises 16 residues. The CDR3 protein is CASSDQAGGYTGELFF. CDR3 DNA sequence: TGTGCCAGCAGCGACCAAGCGGGAGGGTACACCGGGGAGCTGTTTTTT.

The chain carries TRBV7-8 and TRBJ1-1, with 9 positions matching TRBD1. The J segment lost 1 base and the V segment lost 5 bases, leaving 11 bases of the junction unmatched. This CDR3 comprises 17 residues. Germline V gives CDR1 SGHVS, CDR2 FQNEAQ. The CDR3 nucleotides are TGTGCCAGCAGCAAGGGACAGGGTGCGAGGTGGAACACTGAAGCTTTCTTT. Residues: CASSKGQGARWNTEAFF.

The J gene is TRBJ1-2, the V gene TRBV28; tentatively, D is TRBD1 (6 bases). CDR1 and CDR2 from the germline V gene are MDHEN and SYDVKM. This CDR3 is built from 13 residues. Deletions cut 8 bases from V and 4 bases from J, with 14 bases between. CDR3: CASRSRGGYGYTF. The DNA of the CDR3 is TGTGCCAGCCGGTCCAGGGGAGGCTATGGCTACACCTTC.

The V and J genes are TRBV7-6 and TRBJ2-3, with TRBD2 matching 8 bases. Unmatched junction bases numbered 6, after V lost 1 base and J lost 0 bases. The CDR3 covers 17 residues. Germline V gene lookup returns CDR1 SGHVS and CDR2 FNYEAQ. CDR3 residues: CASSLGPAGASTDTQYF. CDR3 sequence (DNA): TGTGCCAGCAGCTTAGGACCAGCGGGAGCTAGCACAGATACGCAGTATTTT.

CDR3 region: CAWSPSWAGGEKLFF. Here the CDR3 DNA reads TGTGCCTGGAGCCCCTCGTGGGCTGGTGGGGAAAAACTGTTTTTT. The chain is built from TRBV30 and TRBJ1-4, with D unresolved. V was trimmed by 3 bases and J by 8 bases, leaving 19 bases between them. The length of the CDR3 is 15 residues. Germline V CDR1 and CDR2: GTSNPN, SVGIG (reference sequence).

The DNA for the CDR3 is TGTGCCAGCAGCCTAAATACAGCCGGCTCTGGGGCCAACGTCCTGACTTTC. This gives the protein CASSLNTAGSGANVLTF. The rearrangement joins TRBV7-6 to TRBJ2-6; D is unclear. Trimming removed 5 bases from V and 0 bases from J, with 14 bases in between. This CDR3 is built from 17 residues. The germline gives CDR1 SGHVS, CDR2 FNYEAQ.

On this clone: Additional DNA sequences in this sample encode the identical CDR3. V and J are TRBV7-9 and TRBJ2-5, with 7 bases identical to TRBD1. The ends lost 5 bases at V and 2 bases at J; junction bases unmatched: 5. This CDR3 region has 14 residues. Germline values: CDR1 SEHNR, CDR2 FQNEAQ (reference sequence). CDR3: CASSHGTAQETQYF. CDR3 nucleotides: TGTGCCAGCAGCCATGGGACAGCACAAGAGACCCAGTACTTC.

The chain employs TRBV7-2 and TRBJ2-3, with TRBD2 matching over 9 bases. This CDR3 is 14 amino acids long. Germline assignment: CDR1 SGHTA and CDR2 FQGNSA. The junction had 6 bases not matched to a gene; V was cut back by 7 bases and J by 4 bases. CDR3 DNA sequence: TGTGCCAGCAATGGCGGGAGGGTAGCAGATACGCAGTATTTT. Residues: CASNGGRVADTQYF.

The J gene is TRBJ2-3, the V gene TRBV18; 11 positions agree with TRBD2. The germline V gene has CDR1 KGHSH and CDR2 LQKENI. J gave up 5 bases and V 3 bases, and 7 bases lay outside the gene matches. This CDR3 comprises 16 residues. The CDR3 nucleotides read TGTGCCAGCTCACCCCCGGGACTAGCGGTGGGAGATACGCAGTATTTT. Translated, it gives CASSPPGLAVGDTQYF.

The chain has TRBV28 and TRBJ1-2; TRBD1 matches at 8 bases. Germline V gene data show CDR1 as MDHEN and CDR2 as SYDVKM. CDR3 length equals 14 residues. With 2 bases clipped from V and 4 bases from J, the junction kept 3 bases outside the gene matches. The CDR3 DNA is TGTGCCAGCAGTTTAATCGGGACAGGCTATGGCTACACCTTC. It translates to CASSLIGTGYGYTF.

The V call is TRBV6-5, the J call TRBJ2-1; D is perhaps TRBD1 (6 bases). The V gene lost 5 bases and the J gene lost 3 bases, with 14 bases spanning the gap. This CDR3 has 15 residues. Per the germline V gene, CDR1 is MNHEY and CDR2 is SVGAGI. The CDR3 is CASSRQVANYNEQFF. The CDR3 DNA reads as TGTGCCAGCAGTAGACAGGTAGCCAACTACAATGAGCAGTTCTTC.

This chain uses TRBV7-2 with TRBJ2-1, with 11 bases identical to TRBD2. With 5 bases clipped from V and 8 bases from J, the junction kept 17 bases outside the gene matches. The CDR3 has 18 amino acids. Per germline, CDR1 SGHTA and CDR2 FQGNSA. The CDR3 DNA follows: TGTGCCAGCAGCCACGGCCCCCTTACTAGCGGGAGTGTCGATGAGCAGTTCTTC. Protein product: CASSHGPLTSGSVDEQFF.

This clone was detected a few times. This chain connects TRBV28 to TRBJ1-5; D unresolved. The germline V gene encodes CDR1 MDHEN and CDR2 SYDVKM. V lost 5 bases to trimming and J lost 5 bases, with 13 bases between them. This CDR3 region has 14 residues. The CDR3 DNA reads TGTGCCAGCAGTCAGGAGCAGTATTATCAGCCCCAGCATTTT. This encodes CASSQEQYYQPQHF.

DNA for the CDR3: TGTGCCAGCAGTTCCGAACTGGGACCCGGGGAGCTGTTTTTT. The encoded protein is CASSSELGPGELFF. The rearrangement links TRBV28 to TRBJ2-2; D may be TRBD1 or TRBD2 (5 bases each). Trimming took off 4 bases at V and 6 bases at J, with 12 bases between the two ends. The V gene's germline CDR1 is MDHEN and CDR2 SYDVKM. This CDR3 has 14 amino acids. The full variable domain, rest sourced from reference TRBV28 and TRBJ2-2, is DVKVTQSSRYLVKRTGEKVFLECVQDMDHENMFWYRQDPGLGLRLIYFSYDVKMKEKGDIPEGYSVSREKKERFSLILESASTNQTSMYLCASSSELGPGELFFGEGSRLTVL.

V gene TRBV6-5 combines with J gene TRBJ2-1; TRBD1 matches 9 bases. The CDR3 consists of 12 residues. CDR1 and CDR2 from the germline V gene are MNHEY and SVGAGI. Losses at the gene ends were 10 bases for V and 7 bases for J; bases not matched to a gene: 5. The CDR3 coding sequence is TGTGCCACGCGTGGACAGGGGAATGAGCAGTTCTTC. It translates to CATRGQGNEQFF.

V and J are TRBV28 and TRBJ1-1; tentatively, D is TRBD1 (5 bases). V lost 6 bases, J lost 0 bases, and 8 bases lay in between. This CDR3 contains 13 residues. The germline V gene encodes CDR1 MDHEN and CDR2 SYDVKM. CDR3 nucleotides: TGTGCCAGCAGGGGGCCGATGAACACTGAAGCTTTCTTT. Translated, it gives CASRGPMNTEAFF.

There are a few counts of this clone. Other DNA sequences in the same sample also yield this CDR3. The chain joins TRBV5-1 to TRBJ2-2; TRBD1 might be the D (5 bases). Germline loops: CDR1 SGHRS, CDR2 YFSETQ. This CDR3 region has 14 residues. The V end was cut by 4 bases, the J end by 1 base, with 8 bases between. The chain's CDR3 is CASSAGQNTGELFF. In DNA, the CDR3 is TGCGCCAGCAGCGCCGGACAGAACACCGGGGAGCTGTTTTTT.